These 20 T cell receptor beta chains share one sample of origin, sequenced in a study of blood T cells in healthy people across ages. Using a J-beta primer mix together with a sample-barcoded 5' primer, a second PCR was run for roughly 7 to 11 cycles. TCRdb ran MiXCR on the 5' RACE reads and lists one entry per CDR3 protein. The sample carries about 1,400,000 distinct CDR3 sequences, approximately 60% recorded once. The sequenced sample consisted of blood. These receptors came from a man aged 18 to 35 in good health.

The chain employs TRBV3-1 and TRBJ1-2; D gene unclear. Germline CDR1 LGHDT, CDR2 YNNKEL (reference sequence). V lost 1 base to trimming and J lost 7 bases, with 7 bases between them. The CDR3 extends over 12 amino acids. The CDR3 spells CASSQGEAGYTF. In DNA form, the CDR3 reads TGTGCCAGCAGCCAAGGGGAGGCTGGCTACACCTTC. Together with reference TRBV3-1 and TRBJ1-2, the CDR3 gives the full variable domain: DTAVSQTPKYLVTQMGNDKSIKCEQNLGHDTMYWYKQDSKKFLKIMFSYNNKELIINETVPNRFSPKSPDKAHLNLHINSLELGDSAVYFCASSQGEAGYTFGSGTRLTVV.

This CDR3 is CASLNPGLAYEQYF. CDR3 sequence (DNA): TGTGCCAGCCTTAACCCGGGACTTGCCTACGAGCAGTACTTC. V gene TRBV2 combines with J gene TRBJ2-7; TRBD2 might be the D (6 bases). The CDR3 loop spans 14 amino acids. Germline V lookup: CDR1 SNHLY, CDR2 FYNNEI. V was clipped by 8 bases and J by 2 bases, with 16 bases between them.

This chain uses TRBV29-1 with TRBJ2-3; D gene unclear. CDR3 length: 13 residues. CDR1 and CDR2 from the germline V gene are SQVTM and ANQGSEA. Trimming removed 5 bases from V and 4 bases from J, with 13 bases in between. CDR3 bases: TGCAGCGTTTCTATCCGGGTCTCAGATACGCAGTATTTT. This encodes CSVSIRVSDTQYF.

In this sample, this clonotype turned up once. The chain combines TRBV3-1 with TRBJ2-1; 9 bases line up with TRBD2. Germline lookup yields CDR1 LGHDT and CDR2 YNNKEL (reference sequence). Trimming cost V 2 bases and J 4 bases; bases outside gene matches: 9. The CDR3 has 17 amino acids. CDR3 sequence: CASSQSSAGGYYNEQFF. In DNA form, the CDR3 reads TGTGCCAGCAGCCAAAGTTCTGCGGGGGGGTATTACAATGAGCAGTTCTTC.

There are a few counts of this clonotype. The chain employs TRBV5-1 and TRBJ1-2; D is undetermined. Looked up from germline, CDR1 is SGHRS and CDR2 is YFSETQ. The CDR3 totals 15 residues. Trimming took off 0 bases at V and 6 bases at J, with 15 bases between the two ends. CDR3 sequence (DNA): TGCGCCAGCAGCTTGGAACAACTCAAGAGGGATGGCTACACCTTC. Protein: CASSLEQLKRDGYTF.

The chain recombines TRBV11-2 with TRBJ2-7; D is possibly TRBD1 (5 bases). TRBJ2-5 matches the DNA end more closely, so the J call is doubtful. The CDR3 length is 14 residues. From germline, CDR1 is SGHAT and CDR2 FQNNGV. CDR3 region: CASSLVGRAETQYF. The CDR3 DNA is TGTGCCAGCAGCTTAGTAGGCAGGGCAGAGACCCAGTACTTC.

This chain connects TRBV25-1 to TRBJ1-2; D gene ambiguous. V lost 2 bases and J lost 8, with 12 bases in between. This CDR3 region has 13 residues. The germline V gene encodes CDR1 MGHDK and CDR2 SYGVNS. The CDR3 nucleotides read TGTGCCAGCAGTGAAGTATACGCCCGGGGCTACACCTTC. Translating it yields CASSEVYARGYTF.

The CDR3 is CASSPLLLMTEAFF. The CDR3 region has the DNA TGCGCCAGCAGCCCCCTGTTGTTGATGACTGAAGCTTTCTTT. The J gene is TRBJ1-1, the V gene TRBV5-1; D is undetermined. Trimming shortened V by 4 bases and J by 5 bases, and 15 bases separated the two germline ends. This CDR3 has 14 residues. Germline CDR1 and CDR2: SGHRS and YFSETQ.

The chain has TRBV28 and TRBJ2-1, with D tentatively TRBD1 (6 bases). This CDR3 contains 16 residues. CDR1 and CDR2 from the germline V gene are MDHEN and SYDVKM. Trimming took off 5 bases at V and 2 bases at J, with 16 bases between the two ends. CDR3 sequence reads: CASSPQGGETYNEQFF. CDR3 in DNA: TGTGCCAGCAGTCCACAGGGTGGGGAAACCTACAATGAGCAGTTCTTC.

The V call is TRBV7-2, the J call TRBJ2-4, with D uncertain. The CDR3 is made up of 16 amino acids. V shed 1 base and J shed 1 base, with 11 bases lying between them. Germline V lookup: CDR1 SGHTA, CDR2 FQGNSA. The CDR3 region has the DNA TGTGCCAGCAGCTTAGTCCCAACTGGGGCCAAAAACATTCAGTACTTC. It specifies CASSLVPTGAKNIQYF.

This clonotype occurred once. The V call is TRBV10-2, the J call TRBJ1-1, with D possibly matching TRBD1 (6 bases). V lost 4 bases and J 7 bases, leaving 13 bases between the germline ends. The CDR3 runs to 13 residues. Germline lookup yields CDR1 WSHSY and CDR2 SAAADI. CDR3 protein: CASSGGLGGEAFF. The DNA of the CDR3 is TGCGCCAGCAGTGGGGGGCTCGGTGGTGAAGCTTTCTTT.

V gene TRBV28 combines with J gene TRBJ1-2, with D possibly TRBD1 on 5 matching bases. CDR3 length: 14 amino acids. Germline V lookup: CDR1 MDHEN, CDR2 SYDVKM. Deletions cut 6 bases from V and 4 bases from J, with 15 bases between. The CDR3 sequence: CASRPGLRGYGYTF. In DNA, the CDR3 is TGTGCCAGCAGGCCAGGGCTAAGGGGCTATGGCTACACCTTC.

The DNA for the CDR3 is TGCGCCAGCGACATCAGCGGGAATGAGCAGTTCTTC. As protein: CASDISGNEQFF. V is TRBV5-1 and J is TRBJ2-1, with a possible D match to TRBD2 (6 bases). The CDR3 has 12 residues. V shed 7 bases and J shed 7 bases, with 12 bases lying between them. Per germline, CDR1 SGHRS and CDR2 YFSETQ.

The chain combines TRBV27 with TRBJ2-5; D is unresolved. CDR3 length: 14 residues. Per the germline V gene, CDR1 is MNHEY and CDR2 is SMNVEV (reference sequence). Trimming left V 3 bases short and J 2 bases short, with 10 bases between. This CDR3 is CASSFLAEQETQYF. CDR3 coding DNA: TGTGCCAGCAGTTTCCTGGCGGAGCAAGAGACCCAGTACTTC.

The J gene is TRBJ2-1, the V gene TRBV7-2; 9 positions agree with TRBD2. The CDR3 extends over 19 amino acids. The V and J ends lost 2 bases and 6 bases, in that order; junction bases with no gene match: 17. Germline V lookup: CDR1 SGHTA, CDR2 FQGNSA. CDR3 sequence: CASSLWGGRATVTGNEQFF. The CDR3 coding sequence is TGTGCCAGCAGCTTATGGGGCGGGAGGGCCACGGTTACTGGCAATGAGCAGTTCTTC.

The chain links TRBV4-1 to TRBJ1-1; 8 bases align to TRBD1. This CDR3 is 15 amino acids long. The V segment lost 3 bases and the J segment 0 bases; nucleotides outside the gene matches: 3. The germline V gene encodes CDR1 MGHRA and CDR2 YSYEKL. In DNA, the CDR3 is TGCGCCAGCAGCCACCAGACAGGGGTGAACACTGAAGCTTTCTTT. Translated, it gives CASSHQTGVNTEAFF.

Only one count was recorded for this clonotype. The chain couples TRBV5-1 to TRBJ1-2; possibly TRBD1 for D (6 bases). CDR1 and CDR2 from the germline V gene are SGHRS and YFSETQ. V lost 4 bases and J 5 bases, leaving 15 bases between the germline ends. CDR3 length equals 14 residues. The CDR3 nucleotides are TGCGCCAGCAGCACCGACAGGTTGGGGTATGGCTACACCTTC. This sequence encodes CASSTDRLGYGYTF. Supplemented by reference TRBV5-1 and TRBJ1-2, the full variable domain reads KAGVTQTPRYLIKTRGQQVTLSCSPISGHRSVSWYQQTPGQGLQFLFEYFSETQRNKGNFPGRFSGRQFSNSRSEMNVSTLELGDSALYLCASSTDRLGYGYTFGSGTRLTVV.

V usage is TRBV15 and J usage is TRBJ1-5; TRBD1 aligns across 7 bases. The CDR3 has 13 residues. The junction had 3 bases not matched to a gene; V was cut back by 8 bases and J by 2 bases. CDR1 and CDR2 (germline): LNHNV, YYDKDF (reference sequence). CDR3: CATGDSGNQPQHF. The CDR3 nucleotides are TGTGCCACCGGGGACAGCGGCAATCAGCCCCAGCATTTT.

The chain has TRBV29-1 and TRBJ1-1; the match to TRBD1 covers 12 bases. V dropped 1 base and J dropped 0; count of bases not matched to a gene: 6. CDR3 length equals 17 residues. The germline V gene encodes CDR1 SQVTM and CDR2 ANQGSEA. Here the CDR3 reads CSVEGWGTGGVNTEAFF. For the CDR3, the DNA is TGCAGCGTTGAAGGGTGGGGGACAGGGGGCGTGAACACTGAAGCTTTCTTT.

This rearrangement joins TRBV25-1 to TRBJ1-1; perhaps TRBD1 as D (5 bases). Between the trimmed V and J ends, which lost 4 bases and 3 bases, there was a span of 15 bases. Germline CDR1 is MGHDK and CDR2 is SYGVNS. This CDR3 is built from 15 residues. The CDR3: CASSARGNLDTEAFF. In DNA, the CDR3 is TGTGCCAGCAGTGCCCGGGGGAACCTAGACACTGAAGCTTTCTTT.